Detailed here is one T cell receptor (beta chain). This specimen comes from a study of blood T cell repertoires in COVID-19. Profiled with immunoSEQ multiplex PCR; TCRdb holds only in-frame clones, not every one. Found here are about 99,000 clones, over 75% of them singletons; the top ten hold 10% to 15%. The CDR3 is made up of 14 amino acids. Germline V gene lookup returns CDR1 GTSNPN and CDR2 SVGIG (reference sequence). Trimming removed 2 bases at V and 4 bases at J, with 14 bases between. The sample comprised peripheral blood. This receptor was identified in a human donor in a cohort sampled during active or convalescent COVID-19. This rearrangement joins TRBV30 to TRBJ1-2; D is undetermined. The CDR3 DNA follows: TGTGCCTGGAGTCCCCTTGAGGATCCCTATGGCTACACCTTC. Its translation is CAWSPLEDPYGYTF. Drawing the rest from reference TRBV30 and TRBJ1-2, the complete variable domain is SQTIHQWPATLVQPVGSPLSLECTVEGTSNPNLYWYRQAAGRGLQLLFYSVGIGQISSEVPQNLSASRPQDRQFILSSKKLLLSDSGFYLCAWSPLEDPYGYTFGSGTRLTVV.